This T cell receptor beta chain was identified in a study of CD8 T cells in ankylosing spondylitis. CDR1 SGHRS and CDR2 YFSETQ come from the germline V gene. This CDR3 contains 15 residues. Trimming took 2 bases from V and 6 from J, leaving 15 bases between them. TCRdb called the 5' RACE reads again in MiXCR, with one record for every CDR3 protein. This table holds almost 250,000 distinct CDR3 sequences, roughly a third found once. The origin of this receptor is a male donor with ankylosing spondylitis or in good health (not recorded which). The specimen was blood, either unsorted or a sorted T cell fraction (not recorded which). This rearrangement joins TRBV5-1 to TRBJ2-1; D ambiguous. CDR3 sequence: CASSFADRWANEQFF. The CDR3 DNA follows: TGCGCCAGCAGCTTTGCGGATCGGTGGGCCAATGAGCAGTTCTTC.